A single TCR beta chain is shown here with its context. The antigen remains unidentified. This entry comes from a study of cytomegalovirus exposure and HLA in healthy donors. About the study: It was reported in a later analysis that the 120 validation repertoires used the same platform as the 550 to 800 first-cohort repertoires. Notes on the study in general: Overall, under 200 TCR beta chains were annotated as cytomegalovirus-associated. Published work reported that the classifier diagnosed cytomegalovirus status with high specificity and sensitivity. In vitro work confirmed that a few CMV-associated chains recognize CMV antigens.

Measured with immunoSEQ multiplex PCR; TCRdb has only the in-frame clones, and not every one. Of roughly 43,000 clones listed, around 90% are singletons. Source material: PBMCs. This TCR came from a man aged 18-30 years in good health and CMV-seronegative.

In nucleotides, the CDR3 is TGTGCCAGCAGTTACCATGTACAGGGCCTCACAGATACGCAGTATTTT. The encoded protein is CASSYHVQGLTDTQYF. This sequence joins TRBV6-5 and TRBJ2-3; D is perhaps TRBD1 (6 bases). V lost 2 bases to trimming and J lost 2 bases, with 14 bases between them. The CDR3 loop spans 16 amino acids. CDR1 MNHEY and CDR2 SVGAGI come from the germline V gene.